Included here is one T cell receptor (beta chain) sequence, with context. In the authors' workflow: Estimation of nucleated cell counts was performed using reference gene primer amplification. The repertoire was sequenced with immunoSEQ multiplex PCR; TCRdb's copy has only in-frame clones and lacks some. That table furnishes V, J and clone size, whereas the DNA furnished D and trimming. The table shows some 69,000 clones, with about 82% occurring only once. These data come from a study of blood T cell repertoires in COVID-19. Study as a whole: Samples representing acute and convalescent COVID-19 were sourced from the United States, Italy and Spain. Sources were T cells, B-cell-depleted T cells, or PBMCs; the material itself was cDNA or gDNA.

The CDR3 loop spans 19 amino acids. Per the germline V gene, CDR1 is SGHTA and CDR2 is FQGNSA. Trimming took off 1 base at V and 0 bases at J, with 18 bases between the two ends. V gene TRBV7-2 combines with J gene TRBJ2-2; D possibly corresponds to TRBD2 (6 bases). The sample consisted of peripheral blood. This TCR came from a woman in her fifties or sixties with acute or convalescent COVID-19. CDR3 in DNA: TGTGCCAGCAGCTTAGATGGGGGGAGTGGACCGACGAACACCGGGGAGCTGTTTTTT. Its protein is CASSLDGGSGPTNTGELFF.